The 6 T cell receptor beta chains below come from one sample, sequenced in a study of somatic mutations in cytotoxic T cells in rheumatoid arthritis. Generated by immunoSEQ multiplex PCR, the TCRdb table keeps only in-frame clones and is missing some. This table has under 5,500 clones, about 80% appearing once. Sequencing was performed on CD8+ T cells sorted from blood. Every receptor here comes from a woman aged 55-69 years with rheumatoid arthritis.

The chain recombines TRBV19 with TRBJ2-5, with 7 bases aligning to TRBD2. The CDR3 has 15 residues. Trimming cost V 3 bases and J 3 bases; bases outside gene matches: 7. Germline CDR1 is LNHDA and CDR2 is SQIVND (reference sequence). The CDR3 nucleotides are TGTGCCAGTAGTATTCAGCGGGGAAATAAAGAGACCCAGTACTTC. Translating gives CASSIQRGNKETQYF.

This clone showed up just once. This chain uses TRBV5-6 with TRBJ1-2; 7 bases match TRBD1. Losses at the gene ends were 4 bases for V and 7 bases for J; bases not matched to a gene: 7. The CDR3 loop spans 13 amino acids. Germline lookup yields CDR1 SGHDT and CDR2 YYEEEE. CDR3 nucleotides: TGTGCCAGCAGCCCGGGACAGTCCAGTGGCTACACCTTC. It codes for CASSPGQSSGYTF.

The rearrangement links TRBV2 to TRBJ2-1; the match to TRBD2 covers 9 bases. Looked up from germline, CDR1 is SNHLY and CDR2 is FYNNEI. With V trimmed by 5 bases and J by 2 bases, 4 bases remained unmatched. This CDR3 is 15 amino acids long. The CDR3 loop is CASSPSGEPYNEQFF. DNA for the CDR3: TGTGCCAGCAGTCCTAGCGGGGAGCCCTACAATGAGCAGTTCTTC.

Only a few counts were recorded for this clone. This chain uses TRBV6-1 with TRBJ2-2, with 7 bases lining up with TRBD2. Unmatched junction bases numbered 10, after V lost 11 bases and J lost 7 bases. CDR1 MNHNS and CDR2 SASEGT come from the germline V gene. The CDR3 length is 13 residues. The CDR3 region is CASGTSEHGELFF. For the CDR3, the DNA is TGTGCCTCCGGTACTAGCGAGCACGGGGAGCTGTTTTTT.

The genes are TRBV2 and TRBJ1-5; perhaps TRBD1 as D (5 bases). The V and J ends lost 7 bases and 0 bases respectively, with 16 bases between them. CDR3 length equals 16 residues. Germline V gene sequence: CDR1 SNHLY, CDR2 FYNNEI. For the CDR3, the DNA is TGTGCCAGCATCCCCCCGGAACAGGATAGCAATCAGCCCCAGCATTTT. Its protein is CASIPPEQDSNQPQHF.

The chain is built from TRBV6-5 and TRBJ1-3; D call uncertain. The V end lost 0 bases, the J end lost 8 bases, and 11 bases lay between the germline ends. The V gene's germline CDR1 is MNHEY and CDR2 SVGAGI. There are 14 residues in the CDR3. CDR3 DNA: TGTGCCAGCAGTTACTCGCCTCTTCAGGACACCATATATTTT. It specifies CASSYSPLQDTIYF.